The T cell receptor beta chain described here comes from a study of cytomegalovirus exposure and HLA in healthy donors (dated by TCRdb to about 2017). For the study in its entirety: An earlier analysis of several hundred of the donors reported roughly 300 Gb of sequence data and 117 million unique TCR beta sequences from roughly 180 million T cells. Around 300 gigabases of sequencing data and some 85 million unique TCR sequences were included in an early release covering about 700 HLA-typed donors. Of the roughly 420 genotyped donors, 65% to 90% were placed in the genetic ancestry cluster associated with self-reported Caucasian donors. The study aimed to test whether cataloging public T cell receptors could reveal signatures of past pathogen exposure. The T cell repertoires of under 700 subjects were profiled by immunosequencing and related to cytomegalovirus serostatus. Besides the first cohort of around 700 subjects, a separate validation cohort made up of roughly 120 different subjects was used. To predict cytomegalovirus infection status, the study brought together high-throughput TCR immunosequencing, statistical association of individual TCRs with disease status, and machine learning. To study patterns of TCR occurrence, a later analysis re-analyzed previously published TCR beta repertoires from around 660 donors and added high-resolution HLA genotyping. Rather than drawing on any new phenotypic data, the later analysis identified candidate immune exposures from TCR beta sequences and the way those sequences occurred across donors. To decide whether each TCR beta V gene segment behaved as functional or pseudogenic, an earlier analysis of 587 of the donors relied on high-throughput TCR beta sequencing. Alongside the repertoire data, information on donor age, sex, ethnicity and CMV serostatus was compiled. In a later genetic analysis, genome-wide SNP genotypes for about 65% of the roughly 670 donors were used, and that subset was treated as a discovery cohort. All discovery cohort repertoires had been generated on a single sequencing platform. HLA typing included class I and class II loci at four-digit resolution. Typing coverage differed by locus: A, B, C, DRB1 and DQB1 were typed in about 620-630 donors, DQA1 in roughly 500, DPA1 in some 600, and DPB1 in 472. About five DR-DQ haplotypes were treated as single units for association and clustering because of strong linkage in the cohort. On average, around 230,000 unique TCR beta nucleotide sequences were sequenced per donor among some 430 genotyped donors of the cohort, with about 19% of those sequences being non-productive.

The cohort consisted of hundreds of healthy bone marrow donors. At the time of sampling, every cohort member was nominally healthy, though immune exposures that went unrecorded were likely present. The donor tested CMV seropositive, placing the donor among the approximately 310 seropositive members of the cohort. Every donor gave a peripheral blood sample, and the peripheral blood mononuclear cells from that sample were used for TCR beta sequencing. Genomic DNA extraction from the blood cell samples was performed with the Qiagen DNeasy Blood Extraction Kit. Library prep was done by the immunoSEQ multiplex PCR assay. A mixture of 60 forward primers for TCR Vbeta segments and 13 reverse primers for TCR Jbeta segments was used in the multiplex PCR. A multiplex PCR assay on genomic DNA amplified the CDR3 region of rearranged TCR beta genes. Amplified TCR beta libraries were sequenced as 87-base-pair reads on the Illumina HiSeq System. In the original analysis: In a later analysis, approximately 74 million unique TCR beta chains were counted across the roughly 610 repertoires, and roughly 11 million of these chains were shared by at least two donors. A nearest-neighbor algorithm error-corrected the raw reads and collapsed the reads into unique sequences, merging closely related sequences to remove PCR and sequencing errors. CDR3 sequences were aligned to IMGT reference sequences to assign V, D and J gene segments. For a sequence to be retained, a match of at least six nucleotides to both a V gene segment and a J gene segment was required. Rearrangements were classified as productive when the CDR3 lacked stop codons and remained in frame with V and J, and all other rearrangements were classified as non-productive. Following IMGT convention, CDR3 was defined as the stretch from the second conserved V-encoded cysteine to the conserved J-encoded phenylalanine. The earlier analysis of about 560 of the donors excluded any sequence lacking an unambiguous match to a single V gene segment. An earlier analysis of 500 to 700 of the donors classified V segments as functional when productive rearrangements were above 56.7% and as segregating when the standard deviation between donors was above 5%. A statistical classification framework was built for diagnosing cytomegalovirus status from the catalog of TCR beta chain sequences. V and J gene assignment, in a later analysis, came from comparing TCR nucleotide sequences with IMGT/GENE-DB human TR gene sequences. A later analysis assigned CDR3 sequences and most-parsimonious VDJ recombination scenarios with the TCRdist pipeline. In a later analysis, each TCR beta chain was defined by its CDR3 amino acid sequence together with its V-gene family, and reads without a unique V-gene family were excluded. To address suspected cross-contamination and a sequencing artifact, a later analysis removed several hundred highly shared, low-generation-probability nucleotide sequences. In a later analysis, a clonal expansion index for each public chain was calculated from normalized within-repertoire ranks of inferred template counts. In a later analysis, generation probabilities were computed with a VDJ recombination model fitted to out-of-frame rearrangements, and the resulting probabilities were checked against IGoR. A later analysis scored TCR-TCR, TCR-HLA and TCR-CMV co-occurrence with hypergeometric tests, applying a repertoire-size bias correction to TCR pairs. To estimate false discovery rates, a later analysis permuted the HLA or CMV assignments 20 times. In a later analysis, co-occurring TCRs were grouped with DBSCAN, and TCRdist sequence similarity was added when clustering was performed within HLA-allele-positive subsets. Repertoires with fewer than 30,000 or more than 120,000 public chains were left out of co-occurrence clustering, as were about five repertoires with anomalous nucleotide sharing. Sourced from immuneACCESS, this table was stored by TCRdb with only in-frame sequences that have V and J called. A share of the clones is absent; for the studies checked, an unresolved V gene accounts for under half, and the remainder has no known explanation. For V, J and clone size, that table is used; D and trimming come from the DNA. The sample table contains around 65,000 clones; only one count was recorded for 65% to 80% of them. The ten largest clones add up to about a sixth of the sample.

There are a few counts of this clone. Its antigen remains undetermined. No base quality information exists; no much larger clone differs at one position. Results and caveats for the whole study, not just this receptor: The earlier analysis of almost 600 of the donors excluded roughly 16 rarely observed V segments, including chromosome 9 orphons, because counts were too low. In the study, approximately 160 TCR beta chains were listed as associated with cytomegalovirus. Most TCR sequences were observed very rarely across donors, whereas some public TCRs were present in many individuals. In a later genetic analysis, fewer N-insertions in productive TCRs were reported among donors in an Asian-associated ancestry cluster than the approximately 630-donor mean. A few of the identified cytomegalovirus-associated TCR beta chains were confirmed in vitro to be specific for cytomegalovirus antigens. A later analysis found that TCR association rates varied across HLA loci, with DRB1 alleles showing the most associated TCRs and HLA-C alleles the fewest. Broadly in line with IMGT annotations, most TCR beta V segments showed up in productive rearrangements about 87% or about 30% of the time in an earlier analysis of approximately 600 of the donors. A group of highly shared sequence variants was considered likely to be a technical artifact of the sequencing pipeline. In a later analysis, most CMV-associated TCR beta chains were found to appear HLA-restricted, with HLA associations seemingly driven largely by CMV exposure. Correlated functional status among segregating V segments might reflect linkage disequilibrium, but an unknown experimental factor could not be ruled out. A later analysis associated 16,951 TCR beta sequences with specific HLA alleles at a false discovery rate of 0.05. Strong co-occurrence of HLA alleles, especially DR and DQ, made assigning TCR associations to individual alleles difficult. A later analysis reported that several top co-occurrence clusters appeared linked to parvovirus B19, influenza, CMV and Epstein-Barr virus. In a later analysis, HLA-associated TCR beta chains were found to be more clonally expanded and to have lower generation probabilities than equally common non-associated chains. V-gene and J-gene trimming of TCR beta chains was associated with a missense DCLRE1C variant in a later genetic analysis, and the association was replicated in an independent cohort. CMV serostatus was the only immune exposure information available for the cohort. This cohort had only TCR beta chains sequenced, and the lack of alpha or paired-chain data limited which features could be detected. A further reported finding was that TCR beta sequences accurately predicted the HLA-A and HLA-B alleles for most subjects in the first cohort. In both the original and validation cohorts, the classifier was reported to diagnose cytomegalovirus status with high specificity and sensitivity. Because HLA typing was missing for some donors at each locus, association tests included only the typed subset. Sequencing depth was assumed to be roughly uniform across donors in the presence/absence analyses, though that assumption may not hold. The authors suggested that the approach could potentially be extended to other disease states and immunological phenotypes.

The sequencing sample was made of PBMCs. This clonotype was sampled from a middle-aged man in good health and CMV-seropositive.

The DNA sequence reads TGTGCCAGTAGTATAGGCGACGGACTAGTCGCAGAGACCCAGTACTTC. Translation gives CASSIGDGLVAETQYF. This chain is built from TRBV19 and TRBJ2-5, and 7 bases in between align with TRBD2. The CDR3 has 16 amino acids, counting the end cysteine and phenylalanine. CDR3 DNA is the only sequence kept; it has 48 bases, read in frame from the first base. CDR1 and CDR2 are read off the germline V gene (reference sequence) as LNHDA and SQIVND. V loses 1 base at its end and J loses 4 bases; junction bases beyond the gene matches: 9.